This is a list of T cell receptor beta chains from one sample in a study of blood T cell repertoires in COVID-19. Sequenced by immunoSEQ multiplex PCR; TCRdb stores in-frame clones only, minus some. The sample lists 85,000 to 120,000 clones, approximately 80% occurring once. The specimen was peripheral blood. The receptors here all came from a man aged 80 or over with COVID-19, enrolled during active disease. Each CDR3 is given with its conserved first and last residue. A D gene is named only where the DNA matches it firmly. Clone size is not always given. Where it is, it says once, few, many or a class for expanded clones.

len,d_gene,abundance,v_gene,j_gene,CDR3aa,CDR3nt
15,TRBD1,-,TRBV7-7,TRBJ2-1,CASSLGAGGQNEQFF,TGTGCTAGCAGCTTAGGGGCAGGGGGCCAAAATGAGCAGTTCTTC
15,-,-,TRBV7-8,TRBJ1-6,CASSQPRGTGSPLHF,TGTGCCAGCAGCCAACCAAGAGGGACTGGGTCACCCCTCCACTTT
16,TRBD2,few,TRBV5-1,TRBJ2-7,CASSLGLAGVSYEQYF,TGCGCCAGCAGCTTGGGACTAGCGGGGGTTTCCTACGAGCAGTACTTC
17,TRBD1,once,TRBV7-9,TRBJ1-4,CASSTSRDRERGEKLFF,TGTGCCAGCAGCACCTCCCGGGACAGGGAACGGGGTGAAAAACTGTTTTTT
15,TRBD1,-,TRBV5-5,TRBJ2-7,CASSFLRDRGYEQYF,TGTGCCAGCAGCTTCCTCCGGGACAGGGGATACGAGCAGTACTTC
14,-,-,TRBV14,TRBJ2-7,CASSEGLGHRKQYF,TGTGCCAGCAGCGAAGGGCTGGGACATCGAAAGCAGTACTTC
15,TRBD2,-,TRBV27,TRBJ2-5,CASSPRTSGKETQYF,TGTGCCAGCAGTCCCCGGACTAGCGGGAAGGAGACCCAGTACTTC
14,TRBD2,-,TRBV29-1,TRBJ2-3,CSVQTSGRGDTQYF,TGCAGCGTTCAGACTAGCGGGAGAGGTGATACGCAGTATTTT
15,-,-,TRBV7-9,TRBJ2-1,CASSLLVLGTVEQFF,TGTGCCAGCAGCTTACTGGTGCTCGGTACGGTAGAGCAGTTCTTC
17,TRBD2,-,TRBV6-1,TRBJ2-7,CASSDNRGLEFLSEQYF,TGTGCCAGCAGTGACAATAGGGGACTAGAGTTTTTATCCGAGCAGTACTTC
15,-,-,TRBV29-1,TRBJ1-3,CSVGDRIRSGNTIYF,TGCAGCGTTGGAGACAGGATACGCTCTGGAAACACCATATATTTT
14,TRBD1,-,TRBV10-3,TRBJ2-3,CAISWTGSTDTQYF,TGTGCCATCAGTTGGACAGGAAGCACAGATACGCAGTATTTT
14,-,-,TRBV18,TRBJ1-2,CASSPRGQNYGYTF,TGTGCCAGCTCACCGCGGGGGCAGAACTATGGCTACACCTTC
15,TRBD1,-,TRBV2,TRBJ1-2,CASSGLGQGTVGYTF,TGTGCCAGCAGTGGGCTAGGACAGGGAACGGTTGGCTACACCTTC
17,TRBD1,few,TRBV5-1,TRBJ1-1,CASSFYQGTGGGTEAFF,TGCGCCAGCAGCTTTTACCAAGGGACAGGGGGCGGCACTGAAGCTTTCTTT
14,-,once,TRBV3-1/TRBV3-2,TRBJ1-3,CASSPAESGNTIYF,TGTGCCAGCAGCCCCGCGGAATCTGGAAACACCATATATTTT
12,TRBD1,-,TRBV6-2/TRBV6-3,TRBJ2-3,CASSSYRGTQYF,TGTGCCAGCAGTTCCTACAGGGGTACGCAGTATTTT
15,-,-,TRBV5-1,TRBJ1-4,CASSLALVGQEKLFF,TGCGCCAGCAGCTTGGCCTTGGTGGGCCAAGAAAAACTGTTTTTT
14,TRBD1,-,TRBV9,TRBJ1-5,CASAGQGDNQPQHF,TGTGCCAGCGCGGGACAGGGGGACAATCAGCCCCAGCATTTT
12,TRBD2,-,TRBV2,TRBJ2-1,CASGGVGNEQFF,TGTGCCAGCGGGGGGGTTGGAAATGAGCAGTTCTTC
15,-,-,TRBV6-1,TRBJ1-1,CASSEKGAGNTEAFF,TGTGCCAGCAGTGAAAAGGGAGCGGGGAACACTGAAGCTTTCTTT
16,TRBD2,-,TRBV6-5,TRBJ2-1,CASSYELAGVDNEQFF,TGTGCCAGCAGTTACGAACTAGCGGGAGTAGACAATGAGCAGTTCTTC
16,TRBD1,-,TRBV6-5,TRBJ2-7,CASSYSRGTGGDEQYF,TGTGCCAGCAGTTACTCGCGCGGGACAGGGGGGGACGAGCAGTACTTC
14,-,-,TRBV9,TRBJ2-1,CASSVASSYNEQFF,TGTGCCAGCAGCGTAGCGAGCTCCTACAATGAGCAGTTCTTC
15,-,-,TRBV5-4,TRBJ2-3,CASSLNRGVTDTQYF,TGTGCCAGCAGCTTGAATAGGGGTGTGACAGATACGCAGTATTTT
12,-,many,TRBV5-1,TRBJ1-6,CASSPDRFPLHF,TGCGCCAGCAGCCCAGACAGGTTCCCCCTCCACTTT
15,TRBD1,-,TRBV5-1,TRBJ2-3,CASSLEGQGTDTQYF,TGCGCCAGCAGCTTGGAGGGACAGGGCACAGATACGCAGTATTTT
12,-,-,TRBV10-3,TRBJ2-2,CAIRQGAGELFF,TGTGCCATCAGACAGGGTGCCGGGGAGCTGTTTTTT
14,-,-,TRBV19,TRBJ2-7,CASSIARDSYEQYF,TGTGCCAGTAGTATCGCGAGGGACTCCTACGAGCAGTACTTC
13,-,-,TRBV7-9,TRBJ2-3,CASSLMETDTQYF,TGTGCCAGCAGCTTGATGGAGACAGATACGCAGTATTTT
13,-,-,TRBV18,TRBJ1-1,CASSQDSWAEAFF,TGTGCCAGCTCACAGGACAGTTGGGCTGAAGCTTTCTTT
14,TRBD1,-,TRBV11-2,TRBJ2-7,CASSLGTGAYEQYF,TGTGCCAGCAGCTTGGGGACAGGGGCCTACGAGCAGTACTTC
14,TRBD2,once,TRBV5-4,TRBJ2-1,CASTRGGSYNEQFF,TGTGCCAGCACCCGGGGGGGTTCCTACAATGAGCAGTTCTTC
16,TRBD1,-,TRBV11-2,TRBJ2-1,CASSRRGQGARDEQFF,TGTGCCAGCAGCCGCCGGGGACAGGGGGCGCGGGATGAGCAGTTCTTC
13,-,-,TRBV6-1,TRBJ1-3,CASSEDSGNTIYF,TGTGCCAGCAGTGAGGACAGTGGAAACACCATATATTTT
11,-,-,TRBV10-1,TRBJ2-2,CASLSTGELFF,TGCGCCAGCCTGAGCACCGGGGAGCTGTTTTTT
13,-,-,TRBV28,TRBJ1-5,CASRSGNNQPQHF,TGTGCCAGCAGGTCAGGGAACAATCAGCCCCAGCATTTT
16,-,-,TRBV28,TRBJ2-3,CASSSSGHRPTDTQYF,TGTGCCAGCAGTTCGAGTGGACACCGGCCCACAGATACGCAGTATTTT
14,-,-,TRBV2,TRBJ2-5,CASSEAEYQETQYF,TGTGCCAGCAGTGAAGCCGAGTACCAAGAGACCCAGTACTTC